Shown below are 2 T cell receptor beta chains from a single sample sequenced in a study of T cells in Graves' hyperthyroidism and ophthalmopathy (dated by TCRdb to the late 2010s). Library creation used multiplex PCR. TCRdb records Illumina HiSeq 2000 as the sequencer. The TCR beta CDR3 regions were amplified from the RNA transcripts. A first-round RT-PCR of the TCR CDR3 used the HTBI primer set with the Qiagen OneStep RT-PCR kit. The raw public reads went through TCRdb reprocessing: fastp at Q25, MiXCR clone calling, in-frame beta chains kept. Entries are consolidated by CDR3 protein sequence, retaining the most common genes and DNA. The sample yields nearly 600,000 distinct CDR3 sequences; 14% were counted once. The ten most abundant clones make up roughly 7% of the sample. The sequenced sample was blood. These receptors were taken from a woman aged 18-29 years with Graves' ophthalmopathy.

The chain employs TRBV10-3 and TRBJ2-7; D possibly corresponds to TRBD2 (6 bases). Germline CDR1 and CDR2: ENHRY and SYGVKD. The CDR3 has 11 amino acids. Trimming took 6 bases from V and 6 from J, leaving 9 bases between them. The CDR3 DNA reads TGTGCCATCAGCGCCGGGGGCGAGCAGTACTTC. Encoded protein: CAISAGGEQYF.

This clonotype was counted many times. The rearrangement links TRBV30 to TRBJ1-1, with D possibly matching TRBD1 (5 bases). V was cut by 4 bases and J by 7 bases, with 19 bases left in between. The CDR3 length is 14 residues. Germline loops: CDR1 GTSNPN, CDR2 SVGIG (reference sequence). The CDR3 here is CAWTPAVGGGEAFF. CDR3 DNA sequence: TGTGCCTGGACCCCGGCAGTGGGGGGAGGTGAAGCTTTCTTT. The entire variable domain, with the rest obtained from reference TRBV30 and TRBJ1-1, is as follows: SQTIHQWPATLVQPVGSPLSLECTVEGTSNPNLYWYRQAAGRGLQLLFYSVGIGQISSEVPQNLSASRPQDRQFILSSKKLLLSDSGFYLCAWTPAVGGGEAFFGQGTRLTVV.